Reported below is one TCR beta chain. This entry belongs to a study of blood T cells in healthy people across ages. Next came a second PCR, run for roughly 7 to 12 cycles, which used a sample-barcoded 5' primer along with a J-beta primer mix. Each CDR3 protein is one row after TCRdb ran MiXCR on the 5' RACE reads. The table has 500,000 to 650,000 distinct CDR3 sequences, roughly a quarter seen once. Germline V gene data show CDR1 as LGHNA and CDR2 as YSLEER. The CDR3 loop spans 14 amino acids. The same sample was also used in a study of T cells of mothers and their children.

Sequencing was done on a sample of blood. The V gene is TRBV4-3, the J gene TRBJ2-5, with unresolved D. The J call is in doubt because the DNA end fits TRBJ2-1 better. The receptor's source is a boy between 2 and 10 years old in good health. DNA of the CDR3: TGCGCCAGCAGCCAAGACCCCGGCTCGGCCGAGCAGTTCTTC. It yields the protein CASSQDPGSAEQFF.